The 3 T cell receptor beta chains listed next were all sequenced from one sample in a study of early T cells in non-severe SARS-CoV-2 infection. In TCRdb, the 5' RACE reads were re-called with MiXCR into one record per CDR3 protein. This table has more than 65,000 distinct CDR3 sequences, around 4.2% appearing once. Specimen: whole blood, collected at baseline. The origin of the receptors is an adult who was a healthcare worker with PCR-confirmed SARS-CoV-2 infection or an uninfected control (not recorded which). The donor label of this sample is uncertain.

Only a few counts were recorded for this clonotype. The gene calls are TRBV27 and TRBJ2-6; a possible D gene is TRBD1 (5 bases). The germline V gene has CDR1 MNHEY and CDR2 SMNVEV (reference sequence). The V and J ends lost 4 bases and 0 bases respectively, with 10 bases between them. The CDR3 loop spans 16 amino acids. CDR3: CASSSDRSSGANVLTF. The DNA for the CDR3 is TGTGCCAGCAGTTCCGACAGAAGCTCTGGGGCCAACGTCCTGACTTTC.

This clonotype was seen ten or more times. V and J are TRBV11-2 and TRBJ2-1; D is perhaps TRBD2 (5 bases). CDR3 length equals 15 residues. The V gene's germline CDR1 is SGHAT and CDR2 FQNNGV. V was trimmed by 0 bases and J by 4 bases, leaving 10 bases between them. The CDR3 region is CASSLEYGEYNEQFF. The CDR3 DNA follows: TGTGCCAGCAGCTTAGAATACGGGGAGTACAATGAGCAGTTCTTC.

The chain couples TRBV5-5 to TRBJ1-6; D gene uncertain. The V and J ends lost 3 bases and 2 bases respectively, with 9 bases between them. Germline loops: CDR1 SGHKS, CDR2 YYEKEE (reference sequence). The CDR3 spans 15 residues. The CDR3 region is CASSYGEPYNSPLHF. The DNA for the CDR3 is TGTGCCAGCAGCTACGGGGAACCCTATAATTCACCCCTCCACTTT.